What follows is one T cell receptor (beta chain) and its context. Individual cDNA molecules were tagged with unique molecular identifiers. Each CDR3 protein is one row after TCRdb ran MiXCR on the 5' RACE reads. The sample carries about 59,000 distinct CDR3 sequences, less than 15% recorded once. The data originate from a study of early T cells in non-severe SARS-CoV-2 infection. As for the study in general: The study sequenced bulk RNA from unsorted whole blood, with chains unpaired.

CDR3 length equals 14 residues. The germline CDR1 and CDR2 sequences are SEHNR and FQNEAQ (reference sequence). Trimming removed 6 bases from V and 4 bases from J; junction bases left unmatched: 6. The chain couples TRBV7-9 to TRBJ2-5; 9 bases are a match to TRBD1. This specimen was whole blood, taken at baseline. The sequence came from an adult who was a healthcare worker with PCR-confirmed SARS-CoV-2 infection or an uninfected control (not recorded which). CDR3 in amino acids: CASSWDRARETQYF. The CDR3 nucleotides read TGTGCCAGCAGTTGGGACAGGGCGAGAGAGACCCAGTACTTC. The full variable domain, completed using reference TRBV7-9 and TRBJ2-5, is DTGVSQNPRHKITKRGQNVTFRCDPISEHNRLYWYRQTLGQGPEFLTYFQNEAQLEKSRLLSDRFSAERPKGSFSTLEIQRTEQGDSAMYLCASSWDRARETQYFGPGTRLLVL.